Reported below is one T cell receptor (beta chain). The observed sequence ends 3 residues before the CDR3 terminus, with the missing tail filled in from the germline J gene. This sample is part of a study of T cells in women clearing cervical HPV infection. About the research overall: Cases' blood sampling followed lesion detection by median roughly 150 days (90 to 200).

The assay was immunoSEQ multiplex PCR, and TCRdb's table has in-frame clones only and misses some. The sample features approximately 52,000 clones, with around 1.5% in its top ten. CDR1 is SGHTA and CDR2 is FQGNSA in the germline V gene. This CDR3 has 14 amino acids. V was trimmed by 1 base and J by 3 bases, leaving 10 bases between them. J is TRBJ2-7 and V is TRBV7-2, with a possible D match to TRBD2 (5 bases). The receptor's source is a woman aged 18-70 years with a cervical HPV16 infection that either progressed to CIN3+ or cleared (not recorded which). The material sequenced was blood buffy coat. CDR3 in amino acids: CASSLEGLDYEQYF. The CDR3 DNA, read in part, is TGTGCCAGCAGCTTAGAAGGACTGGACTACGAG.